This note documents a single T cell receptor beta chain sequence. What it recognizes is unknown. Some 30,000 T cell genomes, or approximately 190 ng DNA, went into the sorted-subset replicate PCRs. Original analysis: Without quality scores, immunoSEQ junctional reads could not be filtered like full-length reads. Measured with immunoSEQ multiplex PCR; TCRdb has only the in-frame clones, and not every one. V, J and clone size were drawn from that table, and D and trimming were deduced from the DNA. The sample yields approximately 2,000,000 clones, 90% to 95% seen once. The data originate from a study of shared clonotypes between healthy human individuals. Findings and caveats of the study: Depth was large, yet rarefaction showed that sorted-subset sequencing was incomplete.

The CDR3 length is 14 residues. Germline values: CDR1 SQVTM, CDR2 ANQGSEA. Trimming left V 3 bases short and J 3 bases short, with 15 bases between. CD8 cells classed as naive were CD45RO-negative and positively selected for CCR7, excluding terminally differentiated effector memory CD45RA+ cells. Caucasian adults living in Nashville, Tennessee, provided all samples. Material for sequencing was naive CD8+ T cells from PBMCs. This TCR derives from a man aged 18-30 years in good health. Some clones in this sample may be carry-over from other donors' samples. The rearrangement uses TRBV29-1 and TRBJ2-7, with D perhaps matching TRBD2 (5 bases). The CDR3 bases are TGCAGCGTTGAGCGGCGAGGGAAGGGCTACGAGCAGTACTTC. Protein sequence: CSVERRGKGYEQYF.